This T cell receptor beta chain was documented in a study of control samples from healthy donors and cancer patients. Assay used: immunoSEQ multiplex PCR; TCRdb lists only in-frame clones, some missing. The sample yields roughly 190,000 clones, 90% to 95% seen once. The CDR3 length is 14 residues. Looked up from germline, CDR1 is LGHNA and CDR2 is YNFKEQ. The ends were cut back, 1 base at V and 0 bases at J, with 4 bases in the middle. The sample consisted of blood. The clonotype comes from a woman in her twenties or thirties in good health. The V gene is TRBV4-2, the J gene TRBJ1-3, with D unclear. The DNA of the CDR3 is TGTGCCAGCAGCCAAGCCAGCTCTGGAAACACCATATATTTT. Its protein is CASSQASSGNTIYF.